The clone carrying this T cell receptor (beta chain) appeared once. This record belongs to a study of blood T cell repertoires in COVID-19. Assay used: immunoSEQ multiplex PCR; TCRdb lists only in-frame clones, some missing. The table records 110,000 or so clones, less than 85% of them present only once. This receptor was obtained from a human donor in a cohort sampled during active COVID-19. Sequenced material: peripheral blood.

The CDR3: CASSDNDRVHEQYF. DNA for the CDR3: TGTGCCAGCAGTGATAATGACAGGGTCCACGAGCAGTACTTC. The chain has TRBV2 and TRBJ2-7; 7 bases match TRBD1. The CDR3 length is 14 residues. Germline assignment: CDR1 SNHLY and CDR2 FYNNEI. Trimming cost V 3 bases and J 5 bases; bases outside gene matches: 7.